The clone carrying this T cell receptor beta chain showed up many times. The data are from a study of T cells in Graves' hyperthyroidism and ophthalmopathy. CDR1 is SGHVS and CDR2 is FQNEAQ in the germline V gene. J gave up 8 bases and V 4 bases, and 7 bases lay outside the gene matches. This CDR3 contains 15 residues. TCR beta CDR3 regions were amplified from RNA. The HTBI primer set was used in a first-round RT-PCR of the TCR CDR3. TCRdb re-derived calls from the multiplex PCR reads in MiXCR, one entry per CDR3 protein. The sample shows 690,000 or so distinct CDR3 sequences, around 20% of them seen only once.

The chain combines TRBV7-8 with TRBJ1-4; TRBD1 matches 10 bases. Material for sequencing was blood. This sequence originates from a woman in her 50s with Graves' hyperthyroidism that later progressed to Graves' ophthalmopathy. In nucleotides, the CDR3 is TGTGCCAGCAGCTCCGCCGGGACAGGGGCCGAAAAACTGTTTTTT. Amino acids: CASSSAGTGAEKLFF.